Listed below are T cell receptor beta chains from one sample, sequenced in a study of cytomegalovirus exposure and HLA in healthy donors. Sequenced by immunoSEQ multiplex PCR; TCRdb stores in-frame clones only, minus some. The sample records under 200,000 clones, approximately 80% being singletons. The sample taken for sequencing was PBMCs. The receptors were sampled from a woman in her twenties or thirties in good health and CMV-seropositive. The CDR3 runs from the conserved cysteine through the conserved F or W. D genes are given only for firm matches. Where a row states a size, it is once, few, many or the class of an expanded clone; other rows omit it.

j_call d_call clone_size cdr3_length v_call cdr3_nt cdr3_aa
TRBJ1-2 NA NA 13 TRBV5-4 TGTGCCAGCAGCTTGCTCAGGGCTGATGGCTACACCTTC CASSLLRADGYTF
TRBJ2-7 TRBD2 once 13 TRBV30 TGTGCCTGTCGGGGGGACCTAAAGATCGAGCAGTACTTC CACRGDLKIEQYF
TRBJ2-2 NA NA 17 TRBV4-2 TGTGCCAGCAGCCCCTTCGCGGGGATCCAAGGGACCGGGGAGCTGTTTTTT CASSPFAGIQGTGELFF
TRBJ1-3 NA NA 14 TRBV19 TGTGCCAGTACGGAGGGATCCTCTGGAAACACCATATATTTT CASTEGSSGNTIYF
TRBJ1-2 NA NA 13 TRBV4-1 TGCGCCAGCAGCCAAGATAGAGGGAGCGGCTACACCTTC CASSQDRGSGYTF
TRBJ2-2 NA NA 13 TRBV6-5 TGTGCCAGCACCGGACAGAACACCGGGGAGCTGTTTTTT CASTGQNTGELFF
TRBJ1-1 NA few 13 TRBV6-5 TGTGCCAGCATGATTCACAGGAACACTGAAGCTTTCTTT CASMIHRNTEAFF
TRBJ2-7 TRBD1 few 14 TRBV9 TGTGCCAGCAGCGCCCGACAGGGTAGCAACGAGCAGTACTTC CASSARQGSNEQYF
TRBJ1-1 NA NA 12 TRBV5-1 TGCGCCAGCAGCTTGGTGGGGGGTGAAGCTTTCTTT CASSLVGGEAFF
TRBJ1-3 TRBD1 NA 15 TRBV10-2 TGCGCCAGCACCAATCGACAGGGAGCTGGAAACACCATATATTTT CASTNRQGAGNTIYF
TRBJ2-7 NA few 16 TRBV5-1 TGCGCCAGCAGCTTGGTGTGGGGGGAGAGGGTTGACGAGCAGTACTTC CASSLVWGERVDEQYF
TRBJ2-7 TRBD1 NA 15 TRBV6-1 TGTGCCAGCAGTCCCGGGACAGGTTTTTCCTACGAGCAGTACTTC CASSPGTGFSYEQYF
TRBJ1-3 TRBD1 NA 15 TRBV28 TGTGCCAGCAGTACCCTCAGGGGGGCTGGAAACACCATATATTTT CASSTLRGAGNTIYF
TRBJ1-4 NA NA 11 TRBV30 TGTGCCTGGAGTGAGCGCGAAAAACTGTTTTTT CAWSEREKLFF
TRBJ1-1 TRBD1 NA 16 TRBV11-1 TGTGCCAGCAGCTCTCCGTGGACAGGGCCCGGGGCTGAAGCTTTCTTT CASSSPWTGPGAEAFF
TRBJ1-2 NA NA 15 TRBV5-6 TGTGCCAGCAGCTTGGATGCCAGGGGCTACTATGGCTACACCTTC CASSLDARGYYGYTF
TRBJ2-7 NA few 14 TRBV7-8 TGTGCCAGCAGCTTAAGCGTGATCTCCTACGAGCAGTACTTC CASSLSVISYEQYF
TRBJ1-2 TRBD1 NA 14 TRBV27 TGTGCCAGCAAACTTAACAGGGGGAGGGATGGCTACACCTTC CASKLNRGRDGYTF
TRBJ2-2 TRBD1 NA 15 TRBV9 TGTGCCAGCAGCGTAGGGGACAGGGGGATCGGGGAGCTGTTTTTT CASSVGDRGIGELFF
TRBJ2-5 TRBD1 NA 17 TRBV4-2 TGTGCCAGCAGTCAGGGGGCTAGGGGGCGAAATCGGGAGACCCAGTACTTC CASSQGARGRNRETQYF
TRBJ2-1 NA NA 15 TRBV9 TGTGCCAGCAGCGTCCGACAGGTCCATTACAATGAGCAGTTCTTC CASSVRQVHYNEQFF
TRBJ2-7 TRBD1 NA 14 TRBV5-1 TGCGCCAGCAGCTTAAGAACAGGGGGTAACGAGCAGTACTTC CASSLRTGGNEQYF
TRBJ2-5 TRBD1 NA 14 TRBV2 TGTGCCAGCAGAGAAGACAGGGTCCCAGAGACCCAGTACTTC CASREDRVPETQYF
TRBJ1-2 TRBD1 NA 14 TRBV2 TGTGCCAGCAGCGATCCACAGGGGGCTGGGGGCTACACCTTC CASSDPQGAGGYTF
TRBJ1-1 TRBD1 NA 12 TRBV7-8 TGTGCCAGCAGTACAGGGGGAAGTGAAGCTTTCTTT CASSTGGSEAFF
TRBJ2-1 NA NA 13 TRBV2 TGTGCCAGCAATCAGGGCACGCACAATGAGCAGTTCTTC CASNQGTHNEQFF
TRBJ2-3 TRBD2 few 18 TRBV4-2 TGTGCCAGCAGCCTTGGACTAGCGGGGGCCGCGGGCACAGATACGCAGTATTTT CASSLGLAGAAGTDTQYF
TRBJ2-5 TRBD2 NA 15 TRBV28 TGTGCCAGCAGTTTAAAGCGGGAGGTCCAAGAGACCCAGTACTTC CASSLKREVQETQYF
TRBJ1-1 NA NA 16 TRBV7-8 TGTGCCAGCAGCTTAGAGGGGGTAGGGATTACCACTGAAGCTTTCTTT CASSLEGVGITTEAFF
TRBJ2-5 TRBD2 NA 19 TRBV4-1 TGCGCCAGCAGCCAAGATCCCAGTACGATAGCGGGGGTTCAAGAGACCCAGTACTTC CASSQDPSTIAGVQETQYF
TRBJ2-7 NA NA 14 TRBV9 TGTGCCAGCAGCGTAGCTCCAGATACCTACGAGCAGTACTTC CASSVAPDTYEQYF
TRBJ2-1 NA NA 15 TRBV7-3 TGTGCCAGCAGCTTAAGTTCGGAGTCCTACAATGAGCAGTTCTTC CASSLSSESYNEQFF
TRBJ2-5 TRBD1 NA 14 TRBV29-1 TGCAGCGTTCTACCTGGGACAGGGAAAGAGACCCAGTACTTC CSVLPGTGKETQYF
TRBJ1-4 TRBD1 once 15 TRBV28 TGTGCCAGCAGTTTTACCGGGACAGATAATGAAAAACTGTTTTTT CASSFTGTDNEKLFF
TRBJ1-2 TRBD1 NA 14 TRBV18 TGTGCCAGCTCACCTGACAGGGTAGGGAATGGCTACACCTTC CASSPDRVGNGYTF